These T cell receptor beta chains were read from a single sample in a study of cytotoxic CD8 clonotypes in ibrutinib-treated CLL. Measured with immunoSEQ multiplex PCR; TCRdb has only the in-frame clones, and not every one. The sample lists about 310,000 clones, approximately 80% seen once, with under 8.5% in the top ten. The sequencing used PBMCs, collected before ibrutinib treatment. Receptors originate from a human donor with chronic lymphocytic leukemia. Both conserved end residues are part of each CDR3.

v_gene,j_gene,CDR3aa
TRBV30,TRBJ2-6,CAWSGGVRASGANVLTF
TRBV7-2,TRBJ2-7,CASSLGQGGYEQYF
TRBV27,TRBJ2-7,CASSLHRGTYEQYF
TRBV9,TRBJ1-2,CASSVLGDYGYTF
TRBV28,TRBJ2-6,CASSLKSTPGANVLTF
TRBV19,TRBJ2-7,CASSIEGRSPYEQYF
TRBV5-1,TRBJ2-1,CASSLVPGDYNEQFF
TRBV27,TRBJ2-7,CASRRLGYEQYF
TRBV28,TRBJ1-2,CASSSPGVKNYGYTF
TRBV29-1,TRBJ2-7,CSVVDRWLYEQYF
TRBV5-1,TRBJ2-3,CASSKGQSTDTQYF
TRBV5-4,TRBJ2-1,CASSLDGGSGSANEQFF
TRBV30,TRBJ2-5,CAWSVLEGHPQETQYF
TRBV19,TRBJ1-2,CASSTGGYGYTF
TRBV5-1,TRBJ2-1,CASSSLPGLARPNEQFF
TRBV7-9,TRBJ2-1,CASSPGSGAAVYNEQFF
TRBV7-8,TRBJ2-7,CASSPVGGTGVYEQYF
TRBV30,TRBJ1-5,CAWSRGQGLQPQHF
TRBV5-1,TRBJ1-2,CASSSDREVYGYTF
TRBV7-2,TRBJ2-7,CASSLTQGSYEQYF
TRBV7-9,TRBJ2-1,CASSLRTSGRNNEQFF
TRBV10-3,TRBJ2-5,CAISDWDRGPETQYF
TRBV5-4,TRBJ2-1,CASSLGLGGHEQFF
TRBV6-1,TRBJ2-5,CASSRTEEETQYF
TRBV15,TRBJ2-7,CATSRDSEQLYEQYF
TRBV15,TRBJ2-7,CATSSWTDRSYEQYF
TRBV7-7,TRBJ2-7,CASSLEFASGSSIYEQYF
TRBV2,TRBJ1-4,CASSEGEKLFF
TRBV10-3,TRBJ2-5,CAIRNQETQYF
TRBV2,TRBJ2-7,CASSASPVPYPQYF
TRBV2,TRBJ2-3,CASWTGGTDTQYF
TRBV11-2,TRBJ2-3,CASSPRIAGGSDTQYF
TRBV5-1,TRBJ2-3,CASSERSGSVDTQYF
TRBV30,TRBJ2-1,CAWTPQRGASYNEQFF
TRBV27,TRBJ1-5,CASRLNWEGNQPQHF
TRBV30,TRBJ1-1,CAWSAYRLNTEAFF
TRBV4-2,TRBJ1-4,CANHRAPNEKLFF
TRBV5-6,TRBJ2-1,CASSLRGGVYNEQFF
TRBV6-5,TRBJ2-7,CASSYSIRADYEQYF
TRBV9,TRBJ2-1,CASSGENYNEQFF
TRBV7-2,TRBJ2-2,CASGRDRVYTGELFF
TRBV10-3,TRBJ2-7,CAIGGGVTHDGEQYF
TRBV2,TRBJ2-7,CATSGIEQYF
TRBV19,TRBJ1-5,CASKGGGQGAYQPQHF
TRBV7-2,TRBJ2-5,CASSFQRGAGETQYF
TRBV5-4,TRBJ2-2,CASSLGTTNTGELFF
TRBV19,TRBJ2-1,CASSILNEQFF
TRBV11-2,TRBJ2-5,CASSSQRAETQYF
TRBV2,TRBJ2-1,CAIQRQGTTYNEQFF
TRBV10-3,TRBJ2-1,CAISEWASSYNEQFF